A selection of T cell receptor beta chains follows, all from one sample in a study of T cells after yellow fever vaccination. One entry per CDR3 protein, called by TCRdb with MiXCR from the 5' RACE reads. The sample has around 300,000 distinct CDR3 sequences; approximately 4% are singletons. Specimen: PBMCs, collected 5 days after the yellow fever booster vaccination. The receptor set was obtained from a young man who received the YFV17D yellow fever vaccine. The CDR3 runs from the conserved cysteine through the conserved F or W. Each record gives: V gene, J gene, clone size, CDR3 protein. Size is stated for part of the rows, as once, few or many counts, or as a class when the clone is expanded.

v_gene: TRBV12-3/TRBV12-4; j_gene: TRBJ2-7; abundance: .; CDR3aa: CASSYGSSRTEQYF
v_gene: TRBV30; j_gene: TRBJ1-2; abundance: many; CDR3aa: CAWSSGQGGYGYTF
v_gene: TRBV7-3; j_gene: TRBJ2-1; abundance: many; CDR3aa: CASSPKGLARHEQFF
v_gene: TRBV30; j_gene: TRBJ2-7; abundance: .; CDR3aa: CAWSGEGTTSYEQYF
v_gene: TRBV7-2; j_gene: TRBJ1-1; abundance: many; CDR3aa: CASSPRDSPGAFF
v_gene: TRBV15; j_gene: TRBJ2-5; abundance: few; CDR3aa: CATSKEDSGPREETQYF
v_gene: TRBV11-1; j_gene: TRBJ2-2; abundance: few; CDR3aa: CASSLDLVGTTGELFF
v_gene: TRBV11-2; j_gene: TRBJ2-7; abundance: many; CDR3aa: CASSLGRPYEQYF
v_gene: TRBV6-1; j_gene: TRBJ2-7; abundance: few; CDR3aa: CASSGGDSGAVWYEQYF
v_gene: TRBV6-2/TRBV6-3; j_gene: TRBJ2-5; abundance: few; CDR3aa: CASRSPGLAVPGSQYF
v_gene: TRBV6-2/TRBV6-3; j_gene: TRBJ2-5; abundance: many; CDR3aa: CASSYLELSRETQYF
v_gene: TRBV7-9; j_gene: TRBJ2-3; abundance: .; CDR3aa: CASSSGPRGFTDTQYF
v_gene: TRBV19; j_gene: TRBJ2-5; abundance: few; CDR3aa: CASSTGGSQETQYF
v_gene: TRBV12-3/TRBV12-4; j_gene: TRBJ1-5; abundance: .; CDR3aa: CASSFGLGQTNQPQHF
v_gene: TRBV5-1; j_gene: TRBJ2-7; abundance: many; CDR3aa: CASRAQGVSYEQYF
v_gene: TRBV7-8; j_gene: TRBJ1-3; abundance: many; CDR3aa: CASLRGMDFSGNTIYF
v_gene: TRBV9; j_gene: TRBJ1-2; abundance: many; CDR3aa: CASSVDEGRSRHGYTF
v_gene: TRBV11-3; j_gene: TRBJ2-1; abundance: .; CDR3aa: CASSFTSYNEQFF
v_gene: TRBV6-2/TRBV6-3; j_gene: TRBJ2-7; abundance: .; CDR3aa: CASSYGGTGWLGDYEQYF
v_gene: TRBV15; j_gene: TRBJ1-2; abundance: .; CDR3aa: CATSVQGDYGNTF
v_gene: TRBV5-1; j_gene: TRBJ2-5; abundance: few; CDR3aa: CASSFQVQETQYF
v_gene: TRBV7-2; j_gene: TRBJ1-1; abundance: .; CDR3aa: CASSLEVGEAFF
v_gene: TRBV4-1; j_gene: TRBJ2-1; abundance: few; CDR3aa: CASSRTGTGIDEQFF
v_gene: TRBV6-5; j_gene: TRBJ2-2; abundance: many; CDR3aa: CASSFYTWNTGELFF
v_gene: TRBV20-1; j_gene: TRBJ2-5; abundance: many; CDR3aa: CSAISPGTGQETQYF
v_gene: TRBV12-3/TRBV12-4; j_gene: TRBJ2-6; abundance: many; CDR3aa: CASSSTGSGANVLTF
v_gene: TRBV7-2; j_gene: TRBJ1-5; abundance: many; CDR3aa: CASSFGGGQPQHF
v_gene: TRBV6-5; j_gene: TRBJ2-3; abundance: .; CDR3aa: CASSPAFGGPPDTQYF
v_gene: TRBV5-4; j_gene: TRBJ2-1; abundance: .; CDR3aa: CASSLPSSGGYNEQFF
v_gene: TRBV20-1; j_gene: TRBJ1-2; abundance: few; CDR3aa: CSASIGIGDIPYGGYTF
v_gene: TRBV7-2; j_gene: TRBJ2-3; abundance: .; CDR3aa: CASSLSTADTQYF
v_gene: TRBV14; j_gene: TRBJ2-1; abundance: .; CDR3aa: CASSSWFNEQFF
v_gene: TRBV27; j_gene: TRBJ1-6; abundance: many; CDR3aa: CASRRTYNSPLHF
v_gene: TRBV14; j_gene: TRBJ1-1; abundance: few; CDR3aa: CASSQDRGGAFTEAFF
v_gene: TRBV2; j_gene: TRBJ2-5; abundance: .; CDR3aa: CASNERGGRETQYF
v_gene: TRBV29-1; j_gene: TRBJ2-3; abundance: many; CDR3aa: CSVVTNTQYF
v_gene: TRBV9; j_gene: TRBJ2-3; abundance: .; CDR3aa: CASSVTSGGFLVDTQYF
v_gene: TRBV5-4; j_gene: TRBJ2-7; abundance: .; CDR3aa: CASSQRQPPYEQYF
v_gene: TRBV6-5; j_gene: TRBJ2-1; abundance: few; CDR3aa: CASSYTRTNEQFF
v_gene: TRBV29-1; j_gene: TRBJ1-1; abundance: .; CDR3aa: CSGARMNTEAFF